One sample yielded the 16 T cell receptor beta chains listed below, sequenced in a study of shared clonotypes between healthy human individuals. TCRdb keeps only in-frame clones here, not all; method: immunoSEQ multiplex PCR. The table lists about 1.1 million clones, approximately 80% of them singletons, with approximately 0.9% in the top ten. Sequenced material: memory CD4+ T cells from PBMCs. Sample subset: CD45RA-negative fraction. These receptors originate from a man aged 18-30 years in good health. Some clones in this sample may be carry-over from other donors' samples.

The rearrangement links TRBV2 to TRBJ1-2; D is undetermined. CDR1 and CDR2 from the germline V gene are SNHLY and FYNNEI. Trimming took off 1 base at V and 8 bases at J, with 11 bases between the two ends. This CDR3 region has 13 residues. Written as DNA, the CDR3 is TGTGCCAGCAGTGAAGGTATGGGGAGAGGCTACACCTTC. Encoded protein: CASSEGMGRGYTF.

V and J are TRBV5-1 and TRBJ1-1; a weak D match, TRBD1 (5 bases). Trimming removed 4 bases at V and 0 bases at J, with 16 bases between. Germline V gene data show CDR1 as SGHRS and CDR2 as YFSETQ. The CDR3 is made up of 16 amino acids. Here the CDR3 DNA reads TGCGCCAGCAGCCCGGAGGGGAATCCCATGAACACTGAAGCTTTCTTT. Residues: CASSPEGNPMNTEAFF.

V and J are TRBV10-2 and TRBJ1-3; 7 nucleotides agree with TRBD1. The CDR3 spans 14 residues. With V trimmed by 8 bases and J by 0 bases, 4 bases remained unmatched. Germline V lookup: CDR1 WSHSY, CDR2 SAAADI. The CDR3 loop reads CASWNRGSGNTIYF. CDR3 sequence (DNA): TGCGCCAGCTGGAACAGGGGCTCTGGAAACACCATATATTTT.

J is TRBJ2-3 and V is TRBV5-6; TRBD1 matches at 8 bases. Germline CDR1 SGHDT, CDR2 YYEEEE. The length of the CDR3 is 16 residues. The junction had 9 bases not matched to a gene; V was cut back by 4 bases and J by 2 bases. The CDR3: CASSRTGRKATDTQYF. Here the CDR3 DNA reads TGTGCCAGCAGCCGGACAGGGAGAAAGGCCACAGATACGCAGTATTTT.

This chain joins TRBV18 and TRBJ2-7, with TRBD2 matching 8 bases. The germline gives CDR1 KGHSH, CDR2 LQKENI. The J segment lost 3 bases and the V segment lost 4 bases, leaving 8 bases of the junction unmatched. The CDR3 sequence is 15 residues long. CDR3 bases: TGTGCCAGCTCACGGACTAGCTATGCCAGCTACGAGCAGTACTTC. It specifies CASSRTSYASYEQYF.

V gene TRBV14 combines with J gene TRBJ2-7; no definite D call. The CDR3 has 13 residues. CDR1 is SGHDN, CDR2 FVKESK, per germline. V was clipped by 0 bases and J by 5 bases, with 8 bases between them. CDR3 sequence reads: CASSQDFVHEQYF. Written as DNA, the CDR3 is TGTGCCAGCAGCCAAGATTTTGTCCACGAGCAGTACTTC.

This clone was seen only a few times. The V gene is TRBV7-9, the J gene TRBJ1-2; D possibly corresponds to TRBD1 (6 bases). This CDR3 region has 14 residues. CDR1 SEHNR and CDR2 FQNEAQ come from the germline V gene (reference sequence). The V end lost 5 bases, the J end lost 4 bases, and 14 bases lay between the germline ends. CDR3 bases: TGTGCCAGCAGCCCCCGGACAGCAGGCTATGGCTACACCTTC. As protein: CASSPRTAGYGYTF.

The chain is built from TRBV7-8 and TRBJ2-1; tentative D call: TRBD2 (5 bases). Trimming took 1 base from V and 8 from J, leaving 18 bases between them. Germline CDR1 is SGHVS and CDR2 is FQNEAQ. The CDR3 has 16 amino acids. The CDR3 region has the DNA TGTGCCAGCAGCTTAGTCGCTAGCTTTAGGGATCATGAGCAGTTCTTC. Translation gives CASSLVASFRDHEQFF.

This clone was counted between two and nine times. V and J are TRBV18 and TRBJ1-2, with D unresolved. CDR3 length: 15 amino acids. The V and J ends lost 6 bases and 4 bases respectively, with 18 bases between them. The germline gives CDR1 KGHSH, CDR2 LQKENI. CDR3 loop: CASSPTVSHGYGYTF. CDR3 DNA sequence: TGTGCCAGCTCCCCGACTGTGAGTCATGGCTATGGCTACACCTTC.

The rearrangement uses TRBV7-9 and TRBJ2-3, with 9 nucleotides matching TRBD1. Germline V gene sequence: CDR1 SEHNR, CDR2 FQNEAQ (reference sequence). This CDR3 region has 17 residues. Trimming removed 3 bases from V and 3 bases from J; junction bases left unmatched: 10. As DNA, the CDR3 is TGTGCCAGCAGCTTGGGACAGGGAGATCCGGTGACAGATACGCAGTATTTT. Protein: CASSLGQGDPVTDTQYF.

V is TRBV6-1 and J is TRBJ1-4; 7 bases are shared with TRBD1. Trimming took 4 bases from V and 7 from J; bases not matched to a gene: 12. This CDR3 has 16 amino acids. Per germline, CDR1 MNHNS and CDR2 SASEGT. CDR3 residues: CASSGGTAARVEKLFF. CDR3 nucleotide sequence: TGTGCCAGCAGTGGCGGGACAGCGGCAAGAGTTGAAAAACTGTTTTTT.

This clone occurred a few times. Other nucleotide sequences in the sample specify the same CDR3. The chain is built from TRBV9 and TRBJ2-7; 7 bases agree with TRBD1. The length of the CDR3 is 13 residues. The V gene end was trimmed by 0 bases and the J gene end by 5 bases; junction bases not matched to a gene: 2. Germline CDR1 and CDR2: SGDLS and YYNGEE. CDR3 DNA: TGTGCCAGCAGCGTAGCAGGGGGAGACGAGCAGTACTTC. Translating it yields CASSVAGGDEQYF.

This chain links TRBV18 with TRBJ1-4; D may be TRBD1 (5 bases). V lost 6 bases, J lost 7 bases, and 18 bases lay in between. The germline V gene has CDR1 KGHSH and CDR2 LQKENI. This CDR3 region has 15 residues. CDR3 sequence (DNA): TGTGCCAGCTCGCAGACGGGACGGGAGGGTGAAAAACTGTTTTTT. This sequence encodes CASSQTGREGEKLFF.

This clone appeared once. This chain uses TRBV5-1 with TRBJ2-7, with D perhaps TRBD1 (5 bases). There are 16 residues in the CDR3. V was cut by 0 bases and J by 0 bases, with 13 bases left in between. From germline, CDR1 is SGHRS and CDR2 YFSETQ. The CDR3 region has the DNA TGCGCCAGCAGCTTGGAACAGGCAGACCTCTCCTACGAGCAGTACTTC. This sequence encodes CASSLEQADLSYEQYF.

The chain is built from TRBV7-2 and TRBJ1-2, with TRBD1 matching over 8 bases. The V segment lost 5 bases and the J segment 4 bases; nucleotides outside the gene matches: 6. CDR3 length equals 14 residues. Germline V gives CDR1 SGHTA, CDR2 FQGNSA. The chain's CDR3 is CASSRGQGGYGYTF. CDR3 DNA sequence: TGTGCCAGCAGCCGAGGACAGGGAGGCTATGGCTACACCTTC.

The V gene is TRBV7-3, the J gene TRBJ1-4, with unresolved D. The CDR3 loop spans 14 amino acids. Germline CDR1 reads SGHTA; CDR2 reads FQGTGA. Trimming took 1 base from V and 6 from J, leaving 9 bases between them. CDR3 bases: TGTGCCAGCAGCTTAAACGCGGCTGATGAAAAACTGTTTTTT. It is translated as CASSLNAADEKLFF. The full variable domain, its missing parts supplied by reference TRBV7-3 and TRBJ1-4, is GAGVSQTPSNKVTEKGKYVELRCDPISGHTALYWYRQSLGQGPEFLIYFQGTGAADDSGLPNDRFFAVRPEGSVSTLKIQRTERGDSAVYLCASSLNAADEKLFFGSGTQLSVL.